A selection of T cell receptor beta chains follows, all from one sample in a study of cytomegalovirus exposure and HLA in healthy donors. The repertoire was sequenced with immunoSEQ multiplex PCR; TCRdb's copy has only in-frame clones and lacks some. The sample contains 110,000 to 150,000 clones, around 9.7% of which appear only once. The sequencing input was PBMCs. The receptor source for this set is a man aged 45-65 years in good health and CMV-seronegative. Both conserved end residues are trimmed from each CDR3.

>TRBV5-1|TRBJ1-2
ASSNDRELGGYT
>TRBV6-6|TRBJ1-2
ASSTLDSNYGYT
>TRBV4-1|TRBJ1-2
ASSPLGGRSYGYT
>TRBV9|TRBJ1-6
ASSVEVGGRRPLH
>TRBV30|TRBJ2-2
AWTRGTATGELF
>TRBV13|TRBJ1-1
ASSLRGGSNTEAF
>TRBV7-2|TRBJ1-5
ASSLELNQPQH
>TRBV30|TRBJ1-5
AWGGQGGQPQH
>TRBV29-1|TRBJ1-1
SVEDPSRDRGRAF
>TRBV5-5|TRBJ2-5
ASSLPGVGETQY
>TRBV28|TRBJ2-7
ASSPGTEYGYEQY
>TRBV5-4|TRBJ2-3
ASSSPGTSVGTDTQY
>TRBV7-8|TRBJ1-2
ASSAAGNSNYGYT
>TRBV7-8|TRBJ2-5
ASSFGTGEETQY
>TRBV4-1|TRBJ2-1
ASSQGRGTGSYNEQF
>TRBV30|TRBJ2-7
AWSGTSNLEQY
>TRBV19|TRBJ2-7
ASSMASGSSYEQY
>TRBV15|TRBJ2-2
ATSGDRGHAGELF
>TRBV6-5|TRBJ1-2
ASSYSLGRGQYGYT
>TRBV30|TRBJ1-5
AWSGQDRADQPQH
>TRBV19|TRBJ1-2
ASIRGGRGNYGYT
>TRBV6-1|TRBJ1-1
ASSEYRGVTEAF
>TRBV7-9|TRBJ2-2
AREGEGPDGELF
>TRBV19|TRBJ2-1
ASSIAGFEQF
>TRBV5-6|TRBJ2-7
ASSQRRTSDEQY
>TRBV2|TRBJ1-4
ASSVTGATEKLF
>TRBV18|TRBJ1-5
ASSPQGDNQPQH
>TRBV6-1|TRBJ1-2
AIGGEASGMLGYT
>TRBV6-5|TRBJ2-1
ASSLALAGFQQF